The 9 T cell receptor beta chains presented below share a single source sample, sequenced in a study of Graves' ophthalmopathy and Graves' hyperthyroidism. RNA transcripts were the template, and TCR beta CDR3 regions were amplified from them. RT-PCR with HTBI primers came first, then second-round multiplex PCR. TCRdb reprocessed the multiplex PCR reads with MiXCR, giving one entry per CDR3 protein. In the table there are approximately 480,000 distinct CDR3 sequences, 13% to 15% of which are singletons. What was sequenced was blood. These receptors came from a woman aged 25 to 39 with Graves' ophthalmopathy.

The sample holds many counts of this clonotype. The chain recombines TRBV12-3 or TRBV12-4 with TRBJ2-7, with no clear D. V lost 2 bases to trimming and J lost 3 bases, with 14 bases between them. The length of the CDR3 is 15 residues. The CDR3 is CASSLSDRLLYEQYF. CDR3 nucleotide sequence: TGTGCCAGCAGTTTATCGGACCGTTTACTCTACGAGCAGTACTTC.

Many counts were recorded for this clonotype. The V and J genes are TRBV24-1 and TRBJ1-2; 9 nucleotides line up with TRBD1. The CDR3 runs to 14 residues. The V gene's germline CDR1 is KGHDR and CDR2 SFDVKD. The V and J ends lost 7 bases and 7 bases, in that order; junction bases with no gene match: 9. CDR3 residues: CATSPGTGIGGYTF. In DNA, the CDR3 is TGTGCCACCAGCCCCGGGACAGGGATAGGTGGCTACACCTTC.

The chain employs TRBV19 and TRBJ1-2; D gene ambiguous. Trimming removed 6 bases from V and 0 bases from J, with 11 bases in between. The CDR3 runs to 14 residues. Germline V gene lookup returns CDR1 LNHDA and CDR2 SQIVND (reference sequence). The chain's CDR3 is CASSTTVANYGYTF. The CDR3 DNA reads as TGTGCCAGTAGCACGACGGTAGCTAACTATGGCTACACCTTC.

This clonotype was detected ten times or more. The V and J genes are TRBV5-1 and TRBJ2-2; D may be TRBD1 (5 bases). V was trimmed by 1 base and J by 1 base, leaving 11 bases between them. Germline-derived CDR1 and CDR2 are SGHRS and YFSETQ. The CDR3 is made up of 16 amino acids. CDR3 sequence reads: CASSLLGQGNTGELFF. The CDR3, as DNA: TGCGCCAGCAGCTTGCTGGGCCAGGGGAACACCGGGGAGCTGTTTTTT.

This chain uses TRBV20-1 with TRBJ1-5; a weak D match, TRBD1 (6 bases). V lost 5 bases and J 0 bases, leaving 23 bases between the germline ends. The CDR3 contains 18 residues. CDR1 DFQATT and CDR2 SNEGSKA come from the germline V gene (reference sequence). CDR3 loop: CSAWDTVGLDYSNQPQHF. The CDR3 DNA sequence: TGCAGTGCTTGGGACACCGTGGGGTTAGATTATAGCAATCAGCCCCAGCATTTT.

The chain links TRBV4-1 to TRBJ2-5, with TRBD1 as a possible D gene (5 bases). The CDR3 has 15 amino acids. Per the germline V gene, CDR1 is MGHRA and CDR2 is YSYEKL. V was cut by 0 bases and J by 5 bases, with 13 bases left in between. The CDR3 here is CASSQEGRETETQYF. CDR3 nucleotides: TGCGCCAGCAGCCAAGAGGGCAGGGAAACGGAGACCCAGTACTTC.

This clonotype was seen only a few times. The rearrangement uses TRBV5-1 and TRBJ1-6; a possible D gene is TRBD1 (5 bases). The germline V gene encodes CDR1 SGHRS and CDR2 YFSETQ. V was cut by 0 bases and J by 5 bases, with 9 bases left in between. The CDR3 loop spans 15 amino acids. CDR3 in amino acids: CASSLGRVDNSPLHF. The CDR3 DNA reads as TGCGCCAGCAGCTTGGGCAGGGTGGATAATTCACCCCTCCACTTT.

This chain uses TRBV20-1 with TRBJ2-7, with a tentative D call TRBD2 (5 bases). This CDR3 spans 14 amino acids. Germline lookup yields CDR1 DFQATT and CDR2 SNEGSKA (reference sequence). V was shortened by 7 bases and J by 1 base, with 17 bases between the two germline ends. The CDR3, as DNA: TGCAGTGTTAAAGGTATGAGGAGGTCCTACGAGCAGTACTTC. Its protein product is CSVKGMRRSYEQYF.

This clonotype was observed at least ten times. This sequence may be a read error, since a much larger clone differs from it by one base. The CDR3 does not close with the conserved phenylalanine or tryptophan, likely indicating a read error. The chain uses TRBV28 and TRBJ2-7, with TRBD1 matching 7 bases. Trimming cost V 6 bases and J 2 bases; bases outside gene matches: 13. CDR1 MDHEN and CDR2 SYDVKM come from the germline V gene. The CDR3 has 16 amino acids. CDR3 in DNA: TGTGCCAGCAGAACATTTACGGACAGGAGCCCCTACGAGCAGTACCTC. Protein product: CASRTFTDRSPYEQYL.